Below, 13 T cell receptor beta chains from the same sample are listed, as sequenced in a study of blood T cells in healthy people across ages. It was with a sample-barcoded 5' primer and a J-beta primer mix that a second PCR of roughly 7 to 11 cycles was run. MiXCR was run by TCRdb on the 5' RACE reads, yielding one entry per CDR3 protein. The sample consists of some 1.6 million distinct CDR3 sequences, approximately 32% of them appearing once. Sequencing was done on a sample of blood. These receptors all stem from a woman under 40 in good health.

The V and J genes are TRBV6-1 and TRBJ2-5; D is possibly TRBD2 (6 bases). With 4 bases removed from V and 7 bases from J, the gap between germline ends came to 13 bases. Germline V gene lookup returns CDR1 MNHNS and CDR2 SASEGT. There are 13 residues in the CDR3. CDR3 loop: CASSGGVWGTQYF. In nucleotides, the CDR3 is TGTGCCAGCAGTGGGGGGGTTTGGGGGACCCAGTACTTC.

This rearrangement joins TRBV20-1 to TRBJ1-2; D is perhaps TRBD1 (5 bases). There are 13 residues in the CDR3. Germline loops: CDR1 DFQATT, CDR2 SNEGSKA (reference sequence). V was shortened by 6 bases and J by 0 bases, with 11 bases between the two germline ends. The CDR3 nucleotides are TGCAGTGCCGGACGGGGGACTAACTATGGCTACACCTTC. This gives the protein CSAGRGTNYGYTF.

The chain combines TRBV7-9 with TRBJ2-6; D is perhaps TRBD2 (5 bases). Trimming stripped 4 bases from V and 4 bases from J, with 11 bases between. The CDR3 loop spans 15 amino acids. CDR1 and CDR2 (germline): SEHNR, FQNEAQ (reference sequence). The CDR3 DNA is TGTGCCAGCAGCTCTAGACCGGGAGGGGCCAACGTCCTGACTTTC. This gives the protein CASSSRPGGANVLTF.

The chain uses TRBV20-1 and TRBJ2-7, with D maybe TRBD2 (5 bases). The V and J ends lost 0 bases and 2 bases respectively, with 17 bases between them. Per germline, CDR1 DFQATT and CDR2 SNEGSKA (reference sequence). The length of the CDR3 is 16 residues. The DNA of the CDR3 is TGCAGTGCTAGAGATGAGTACCGACTATACGCCTACGAGCAGTACTTC. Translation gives CSARDEYRLYAYEQYF.

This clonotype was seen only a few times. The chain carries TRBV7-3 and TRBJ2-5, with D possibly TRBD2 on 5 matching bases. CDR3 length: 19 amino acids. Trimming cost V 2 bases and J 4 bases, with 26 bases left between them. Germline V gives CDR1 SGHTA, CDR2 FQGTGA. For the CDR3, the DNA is TGTGCCAGCAGCTTATCGGAAATCGGACGGACCTGGGAGTCAGAGACCCAGTACTTC. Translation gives CASSLSEIGRTWESETQYF. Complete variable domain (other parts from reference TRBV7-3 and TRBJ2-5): GAGVSQTPSNKVTEKGKYVELRCDPISGHTALYWYRQSLGQGPEFLIYFQGTGAADDSGLPNDRFFAVRPEGSVSTLKIQRTERGDSAVYLCASSLSEIGRTWESETQYFGPGTRLLVL.

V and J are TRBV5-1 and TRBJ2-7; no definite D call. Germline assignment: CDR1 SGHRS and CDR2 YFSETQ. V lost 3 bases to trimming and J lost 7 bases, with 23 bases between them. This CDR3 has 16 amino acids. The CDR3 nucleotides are TGCGCCAGCAGCTCCCGGAATGACGGCCCCTACAATGAGCAGTACTTC. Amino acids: CASSSRNDGPYNEQYF. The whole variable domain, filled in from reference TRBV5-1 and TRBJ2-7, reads KAGVTQTPRYLIKTRGQQVTLSCSPISGHRSVSWYQQTPGQGLQFLFEYFSETQRNKGNFPGRFSGRQFSNSRSEMNVSTLELGDSALYLCASSSRNDGPYNEQYFGPGTRLTVT.

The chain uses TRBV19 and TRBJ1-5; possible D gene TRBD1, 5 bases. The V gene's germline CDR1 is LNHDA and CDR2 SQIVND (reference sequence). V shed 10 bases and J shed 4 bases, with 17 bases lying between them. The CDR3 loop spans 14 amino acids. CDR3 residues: CATWGPAMNQPQHF. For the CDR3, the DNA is TGTGCCACATGGGGACCGGCCATGAATCAGCCCCAGCATTTT.

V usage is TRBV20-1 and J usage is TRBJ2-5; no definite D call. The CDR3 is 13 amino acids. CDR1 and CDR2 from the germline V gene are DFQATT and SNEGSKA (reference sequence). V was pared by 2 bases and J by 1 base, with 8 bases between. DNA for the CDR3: TGCAGTGCTAGAAGGCTTGGCCAAGAGACCCAGTACTTC. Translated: CSARRLGQETQYF.

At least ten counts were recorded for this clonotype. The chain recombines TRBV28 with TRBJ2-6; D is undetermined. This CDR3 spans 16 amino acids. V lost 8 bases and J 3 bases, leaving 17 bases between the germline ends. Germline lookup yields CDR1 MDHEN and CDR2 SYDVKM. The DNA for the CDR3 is TGTGCCAGCTGCTCCCGGACGCCCGGTGGGGCCAACGTCCTGACTTTC. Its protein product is CASCSRTPGGANVLTF.

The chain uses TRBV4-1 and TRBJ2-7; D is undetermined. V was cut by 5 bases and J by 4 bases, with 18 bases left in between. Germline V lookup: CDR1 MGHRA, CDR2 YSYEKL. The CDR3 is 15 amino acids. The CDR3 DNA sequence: TGCGCCAGCAGCACCCAGACCGGAGCATTATACGAGCAGTACTTC. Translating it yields CASSTQTGALYEQYF.

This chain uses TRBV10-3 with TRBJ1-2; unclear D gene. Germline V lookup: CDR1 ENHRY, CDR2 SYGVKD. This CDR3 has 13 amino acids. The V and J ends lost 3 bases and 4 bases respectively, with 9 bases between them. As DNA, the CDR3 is TGTGCCATCAGTGAAGGGCTGGTCTATGGCTACACCTTC. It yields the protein CAISEGLVYGYTF.

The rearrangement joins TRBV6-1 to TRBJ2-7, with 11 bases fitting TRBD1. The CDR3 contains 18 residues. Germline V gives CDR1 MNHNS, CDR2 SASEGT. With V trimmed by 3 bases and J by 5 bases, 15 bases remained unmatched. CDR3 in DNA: TGTGCCAGCAGTGATTGGTTCCCTTACGGGACAGGGGGACACGAGCAGTACTTC. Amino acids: CASSDWFPYGTGGHEQYF.

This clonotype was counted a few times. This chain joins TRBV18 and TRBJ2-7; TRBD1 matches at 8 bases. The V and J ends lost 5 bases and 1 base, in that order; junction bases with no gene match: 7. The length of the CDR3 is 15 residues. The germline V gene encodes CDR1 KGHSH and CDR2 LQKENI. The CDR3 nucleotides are TGTGCCAGCTCAGCTACAGGGGGGAAATCCTACGAGCAGTACTTC. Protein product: CASSATGGKSYEQYF.